The clone carrying this T cell receptor beta chain was observed a single time. Recovered status applied to Cohort 3 donors who had two consecutive negative PCRs. It also applied to those with clearance or with symptom resolution. Germline V CDR1 and CDR2: SNHLY, FYNNEI. Trimming left V 7 bases short and J 0 bases short, with 8 bases between. The length of the CDR3 is 13 residues. This sample was included in a study of blood T cell repertoires in COVID-19. Authors' data handling: The authors estimated nucleated cell counts from reference gene primer amplification. Sequencing was performed with immunoSEQ multiplex PCR; in TCRdb, only in-frame clones are kept and a portion is missing. V, J and clone size derive from that table, while D and trimming were established from the DNA sequence. Here the sample spans about 320,000 clones, 86% being singletons.

Material for sequencing was PBMCs or T cells enriched from blood (not recorded which). The rearrangement joins TRBV2 to TRBJ2-3; D unresolved. This receptor was identified in a woman between 18 and 30 years old who had recovered from COVID-19. CDR3 DNA sequence: TGTGCCAGCACGGAGCAGAGCACAGATACGCAGTATTTT. Translation gives CASTEQSTDTQYF.